This T cell receptor beta chain originates from a study of PD-L1 blockade in urothelial cancer. The overall study: Prior chemotherapy ranged from 0 to 3 regimens per patient. Treatment start was followed by blood analysis at 3 weeks (second dose) and again at 6 weeks.

This clone was picked up a small number of times. Measured with immunoSEQ multiplex PCR; TCRdb has only the in-frame clones, and not every one. The repertoire consists of just over 50,000 clones, with roughly 80% occurring once and the leading ten covering over 3.5%. With 0 bases removed from V and 3 bases from J, the gap between germline ends came to 12 bases. The CDR3 extends over 15 amino acids. Germline-derived CDR1 and CDR2 are SGDLS and YYNGEE. The sequences come from PBMCs, collected around atezolizumab (anti-PD-L1) treatment. The sequence derives from a man between 65 and 79 years old with urothelial cancer. The chain carries TRBV9 and TRBJ1-2, with a tentative D call TRBD1 (6 bases). The CDR3 loop reads CASSVEGGGYYGYTF. The CDR3 DNA follows: TGTGCCAGCAGCGTAGAGGGGGGAGGGTACTATGGCTACACCTTC.